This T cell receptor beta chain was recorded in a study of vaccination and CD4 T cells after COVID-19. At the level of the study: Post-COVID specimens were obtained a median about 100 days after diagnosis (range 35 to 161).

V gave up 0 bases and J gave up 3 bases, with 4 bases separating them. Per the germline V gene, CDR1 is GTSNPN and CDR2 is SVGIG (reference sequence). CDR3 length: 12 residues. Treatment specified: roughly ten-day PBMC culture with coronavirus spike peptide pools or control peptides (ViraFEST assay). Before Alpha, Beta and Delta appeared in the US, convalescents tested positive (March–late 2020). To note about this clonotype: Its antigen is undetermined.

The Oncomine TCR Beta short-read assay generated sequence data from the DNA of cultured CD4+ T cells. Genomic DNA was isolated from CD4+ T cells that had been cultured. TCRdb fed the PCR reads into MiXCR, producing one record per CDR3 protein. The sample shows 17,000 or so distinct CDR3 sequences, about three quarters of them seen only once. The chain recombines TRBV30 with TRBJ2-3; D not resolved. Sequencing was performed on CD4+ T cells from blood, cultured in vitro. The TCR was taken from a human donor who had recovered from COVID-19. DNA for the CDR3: TGTGCCTGGAGTGTACGAACAGATACGCAGTATTTT. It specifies CAWSVRTDTQYF.